Listed here are 18 T cell receptor beta chains from one sample, sequenced in a study of shared clonotypes between healthy human individuals. Assay used: immunoSEQ multiplex PCR; TCRdb lists only in-frame clones, some missing. The table lists over a million clones, about 75% of them singletons. The sequenced material came from memory CD4+ T cells sorted from blood. The subset: CD45RA-negative fraction. Receptors originate from a young man in good health.

This rearrangement joins TRBV5-1 to TRBJ2-3, with D perhaps being TRBD1 or TRBD2 (5 bases each). Trimming left V 0 bases short and J 5 bases short, with 19 bases between. This CDR3 contains 17 residues. Germline CDR1 and CDR2: SGHRS and YFSETQ. The CDR3 here is CASSLAALLNGGDTQYF. DNA for the CDR3: TGCGCCAGCAGCTTGGCAGCCTTACTCAATGGGGGAGATACGCAGTATTTT.

The chain joins TRBV11-3 to TRBJ2-2, with D possibly TRBD1 on 6 matching bases. Trimming stripped 6 bases from V and 4 bases from J, with 18 bases between. Germline loops: CDR1 SGHNT, CDR2 YENEEA. The CDR3 runs to 16 residues. The CDR3 loop is CASSRLGGKGTGELFF. In DNA, the CDR3 is TGTGCCAGCAGTCGACTTGGGGGCAAGGGCACCGGGGAGCTGTTTTTT.

In DNA, the CDR3 is TGTGCCAGCAGCCTGGGGATAGGGAGCTACAATGAGCAGTTCTTC. Encoded protein: CASSLGIGSYNEQFF. This chain links TRBV5-6 with TRBJ2-1, with a tentative D call TRBD2 (5 bases). The CDR3 runs to 15 residues. Germline-derived CDR1 and CDR2 are SGHDT and YYEEEE. The ends were cut back, 4 bases at V and 3 bases at J, with 14 bases in the middle.

The genes are TRBV6-1 and TRBJ1-1, with D unclear. This CDR3 has 13 amino acids. V lost 6 bases and J 1 base, leaving 9 bases between the germline ends. Germline V gene sequence: CDR1 MNHNS, CDR2 SASEGT. CDR3 sequence (DNA): TGTGCCAGCAGGAGCGCAGGGAACACTGAAGCTTTCTTT. This encodes CASRSAGNTEAFF.

V usage is TRBV2 and J usage is TRBJ2-2; D unclear. Per the germline V gene, CDR1 is SNHLY and CDR2 is FYNNEI. The germline V and J ends were trimmed by 2 bases and 4 bases, with 8 bases remaining between them. The CDR3 has 14 residues. CDR3 protein: CASSENTFTGELFF. The CDR3 DNA follows: TGTGCCAGCAGTGAAAACACTTTCACCGGGGAGCTGTTTTTT. The entire variable domain, with the rest obtained from reference TRBV2 and TRBJ2-2, is as follows: EPEVTQTPSHQVTQMGQEVILRCVPISNHLYFYWYRQILGQKVEFLVSFYNNEISEKSEIFDDQFSVERPDGSNFTLKIRSTKLEDSAMYFCASSENTFTGELFFGEGSRLTVL.

The chain combines TRBV19 with TRBJ2-7; 7 nucleotides line up with TRBD2. Germline V gene data show CDR1 as LNHDA and CDR2 as SQIVND (reference sequence). V lost 5 bases, J lost 7 bases, and 5 bases stayed unmatched. The length of the CDR3 is 12 residues. The CDR3 DNA sequence: TGTGCCAGTAGTGCGCGGGAGAGGGAGCAGTACTTC. Protein: CASSAREREQYF.

V usage is TRBV19 and J usage is TRBJ2-7, with D tentatively TRBD2 (5 bases). Germline CDR1 LNHDA, CDR2 SQIVND (reference sequence). Trimming shortened V by 5 bases and J by 2 bases, and 10 bases separated the two germline ends. CDR3 size: 13 residues. CDR3 DNA sequence: TGTGCCAGTAGTCCCCCCGGGGCCTACGAGCAGTACTTC. Translated: CASSPPGAYEQYF.

This chain joins TRBV6-5 and TRBJ2-7, with 11 nucleotides matching TRBD2. This CDR3 is 15 amino acids long. V trimming: 6 bases; J trimming: 2 bases; junction bases outside the gene matches: 6. Germline-derived CDR1 and CDR2 are MNHEY and SVGAGI. The chain's CDR3 is CASRRGLAETYEQYF. CDR3 bases: TGTGCCAGCAGGAGGGGACTAGCGGAGACCTACGAGCAGTACTTC.

Regarding this clone: Other nucleotide sequences in the sample specify the same CDR3. V and J are TRBV5-4 and TRBJ2-7; D gene unclear. The germline V and J ends were trimmed by 0 bases and 2 bases, with 9 bases remaining between them. Germline loops: CDR1 SGHNT, CDR2 YYREEE (reference sequence). The CDR3 is 14 residues long. This chain's CDR3 is CASSLGQATYEQYF. As DNA, the CDR3 is TGTGCCAGCAGCTTGGGGCAGGCTACCTACGAGCAGTACTTC.

The chain links TRBV29-1 to TRBJ1-2, with 7 nucleotides matching TRBD1. The CDR3 totals 17 residues. Looked up from germline, CDR1 is SQVTM and CDR2 is ANQGSEA. V dropped 1 base and J dropped 4; count of bases not matched to a gene: 15. The CDR3 bases are TGCAGCGTTGAAGCGGTCGCCGACAGGGTCGGTGTCTATGGCTACACCTTC. It yields the protein CSVEAVADRVGVYGYTF. The full variable domain, completed using reference TRBV29-1 and TRBJ1-2, is SAVISQKPSRDICQRGTSLTIQCQVDSQVTMMFWYRQQPGQSLTLIATANQGSEATYESGFVIDKFPISRPNLTFSTLTVSNMSPEDSSIYLCSVEAVADRVGVYGYTFGSGTRLTVV.

The chain links TRBV15 to TRBJ2-7; a possible D gene is TRBD1 (6 bases). The CDR3 sequence is 15 residues long. Trimming removed 0 bases at V and 3 bases at J, with 12 bases between. Looked up from germline, CDR1 is LNHNV and CDR2 is YYDKDF (reference sequence). The CDR3 reads CATSRDQGQFYEQYF. The DNA of the CDR3 is TGTGCCACCAGCAGAGACCAAGGACAGTTCTACGAGCAGTACTTC.

This chain links TRBV6-5 with TRBJ1-1; possibly TRBD1 for D (5 bases). The CDR3 extends over 15 amino acids. V was clipped by 0 bases and J by 1 base, with 9 bases between them. The V gene's germline CDR1 is MNHEY and CDR2 SVGAGI. The CDR3 region is CASSYSNGANTEAFF. The DNA for the CDR3 is TGTGCCAGCAGTTACTCGAACGGGGCGAACACTGAAGCTTTCTTT.

This sequence joins TRBV4-3 and TRBJ2-1; no clear D gene. Trimming shortened V by 0 bases and J by 10 bases, and 10 bases separated the two germline ends. Germline CDR1 is LGHNA and CDR2 is YSLEER. The length of the CDR3 is 13 residues. The CDR3 spells CASSQESGREQFF. The CDR3 coding sequence is TGCGCCAGCAGCCAAGAATCGGGTCGGGAGCAGTTCTTC.

The V and J genes are TRBV30 and TRBJ1-1, with D hard to call. Trimming removed 4 bases at V and 5 bases at J, with 8 bases between. Germline lookup yields CDR1 GTSNPN and CDR2 SVGIG (reference sequence). The CDR3 sequence is 11 residues long. This CDR3 reads CAWIGRTEAFF. CDR3 DNA: TGTGCCTGGATCGGGCGGACTGAAGCTTTCTTT.

This clone was detected a few times. The genes are TRBV11-2 and TRBJ2-6; 9 nucleotides match TRBD1. Germline V gives CDR1 SGHAT, CDR2 FQNNGV. V was pared by 0 bases and J by 1 base, with 4 bases of the junction left unmatched. This CDR3 has 18 residues. The CDR3 here is CASSLEPGQGSGANVLTF. The CDR3 region has the DNA TGTGCCAGCAGCTTAGAACCGGGACAGGGATCTGGGGCCAACGTCCTGACTTTC.

The chain has TRBV19 and TRBJ2-1; 10 bases map to TRBD2. Per germline, CDR1 LNHDA and CDR2 SQIVND (reference sequence). V lost 6 bases, J lost 7 bases, and 9 bases stayed unmatched. CDR3 length equals 15 residues. CDR3 DNA sequence: TGTGCCAGTAGAAAGAGCGGGAGGGCCGAAAATGAGCAGTTCTTC. Translation: CASRKSGRAENEQFF.

V is TRBV7-9 and J is TRBJ1-1; D not resolved. The CDR3 sequence is 14 residues long. The V end lost 3 bases, the J end lost 5 bases, and 13 bases lay between the germline ends. Germline lookup yields CDR1 SEHNR and CDR2 FQNEAQ (reference sequence). The CDR3 is CASSLESLGTEAFF. The CDR3 DNA reads as TGTGCCAGCAGCTTGGAGTCCCTGGGGACTGAAGCTTTCTTT.

The chain links TRBV27 to TRBJ2-3; 13 bases line up with TRBD2. V dropped 5 bases and J dropped 7; count of bases not matched to a gene: 15. The CDR3 has 18 amino acids. Germline V lookup: CDR1 MNHEY, CDR2 SMNVEV (reference sequence). The DNA of the CDR3 is TGTGCCAGCAGTCTACTTGCCCGAACTAGCGGGGGGGCGAATACGCAGTATTTT. It specifies CASSLLARTSGGANTQYF.